This T cell receptor (beta chain) is drawn from a study of regulatory T cells in long-lasting Graves disease. The CDR3 extends over 12 amino acids. V lost 1 base and J 9 bases, leaving 6 bases between the germline ends. CDR1 and CDR2 from the germline V gene are LNHNV and YYDKDF (reference sequence). Arm-PCR of CDR3 regions with iRepertoire HTBI primers generated TCR beta libraries. In TCRdb, the multiplex PCR reads were re-called with MiXCR into one record per CDR3 protein. Here the sample spans about 470,000 distinct CDR3 sequences, around 20% being singletons. Time point here: persistent/refractory GD, antithyroid drugs over 5 years with positive TRAb. PBMCs were the source of the RNA used for TCR sequencing.

V gene TRBV15 combines with J gene TRBJ2-2; D is ambiguous. The sequence derives from a female donor with Graves disease. The source was peripheral blood mononuclear cells (PBMCs), collected when the disease was refractory, from a patient treated with antithyroid drugs. The CDR3 coding sequence is TGTGCCACCAGCAGAGTGGCGAGGGAGCTGTTTTTT. Translating it yields CATSRVARELFF.